These 10 T cell receptor beta chains share one sample of origin, sequenced in a study of Ad26.COV2.S vaccination and SARS-CoV-2 variants. TCRdb's copy holds only in-frame clones and misses some; the assay was immunoSEQ multiplex PCR. The repertoire holds 440,000 or so clones, with approximately 90% as singletons. Treatment denoted: over 15 received Ad26.COV2.S at low or high dose, single or two shots; 5 received placebo; per-sample allocation not given. Samples analyzed were those drawn on day 63 after the first vaccine or placebo injection. Specimen: peripheral blood, collected in a trial of Ad26.COV2.S vaccine versus placebo. These TCRs come from a person between 18 and 65 years old who received the Ad26.COV2.S COVID-19 vaccine or a placebo.

The V gene is TRBV5-4, the J gene TRBJ1-1; D unresolved. Germline values: CDR1 SGHNT, CDR2 YYREEE (reference sequence). This CDR3 has 14 residues. The V end was cut by 2 bases, the J end by 5 bases, with 13 bases between. The CDR3 nucleotides read TGTGCCAGCAGCTTTAAGTTAGAGGGAACTGAAGCTTTCTTT. This sequence encodes CASSFKLEGTEAFF.

The genes are TRBV6-5 and TRBJ2-2, with D perhaps matching TRBD1 (5 bases). This CDR3 region has 15 residues. Germline assignment: CDR1 MNHEY and CDR2 SVGAGI. The V end lost 6 bases, the J end lost 5 bases, and 16 bases lay between the germline ends. CDR3 in DNA: TGTGCCAGCAGCCCCCCCGTTGGGGCAACCGGGGAGCTGTTTTTT. Translating it yields CASSPPVGATGELFF.

The chain couples TRBV14 to TRBJ2-3, with 11 bases matching TRBD2. Germline V gene lookup returns CDR1 SGHDN and CDR2 FVKESK. V shed 5 bases and J 7 bases; nucleotides not matched to a gene: 8. The CDR3 runs to 15 residues. The CDR3 is CASSSLSGGANTQYF. DNA for the CDR3: TGTGCCAGCAGCAGCCTTAGCGGGGGGGCGAATACGCAGTATTTT.

CDR3 nucleotide sequence: TGCGCCAGCAGCTTGACCCGGACAGGTTCGGGTGGAAACACCATATATTTT. This sequence encodes CASSLTRTGSGGNTIYF. V gene TRBV5-1 combines with J gene TRBJ1-3; 7 nucleotides agree with TRBD1. This CDR3 has 17 residues. Germline CDR1 reads SGHRS; CDR2 reads YFSETQ. J lost 3 bases, V lost 1 base, and 10 bases had no gene match.

V usage is TRBV4-3 and J usage is TRBJ1-6; TRBD1 agrees at 7 bases. The V and J ends lost 0 bases and 9 bases, in that order; junction bases with no gene match: 5. The CDR3 is 15 amino acids. In germline, CDR1 is LGHNA, CDR2 YSLEER. The CDR3 DNA follows: TGCGCCAGCAGCCAAGATCTGGCAGGGGGTTCACCCCTCCACTTT. Its translation: CASSQDLAGGSPLHF.

The V and J genes are TRBV6-2 or TRBV6-3 and TRBJ1-5; unclear D gene. This CDR3 has 12 amino acids. Germline CDR1 MNHEY, CDR2 SVGEGT. The V end lost 2 bases, the J end lost 4 bases, and 3 bases lay between the germline ends. The chain's CDR3 is CASSYGNQPQHF. The CDR3 region has the DNA TGTGCCAGCAGTTACGGGAATCAGCCCCAGCATTTT.

This chain links TRBV7-2 with TRBJ1-6; D remains unclear. This CDR3 is 16 amino acids long. V was clipped by 3 bases and J by 3 bases, with 12 bases between them. The V gene's germline CDR1 is SGHTA and CDR2 FQGNSA. The CDR3 is CASSLGPPYYNSPLHF. Written as DNA, the CDR3 is TGTGCCAGCAGCTTGGGCCCACCTTACTATAATTCACCCCTCCACTTT.

This clone appeared a single time. The gene calls are TRBV24-1 and TRBJ1-5; D gene uncertain. CDR3 length equals 14 residues. Germline lookup yields CDR1 KGHDR and CDR2 SFDVKD. V lost 2 bases, J lost 4 bases, and 8 bases lay in between. In DNA, the CDR3 is TGTGCCACCAGTGATTCGGACGGAAATCAGCCCCAGCATTTT. The encoded protein is CATSDSDGNQPQHF.

The V call is TRBV18, the J call TRBJ2-6; TRBD1 is a possible D gene (6 bases). The CDR3 has 19 amino acids. Germline CDR1 is KGHSH and CDR2 is LQKENI. The ends were cut back, 3 bases at V and 1 base at J, with 19 bases in the middle. The CDR3 here is CASSPSLTQGTSGANVLTF. CDR3 DNA: TGTGCCAGCTCACCTTCACTCACACAGGGTACTTCTGGGGCCAACGTCCTGACTTTC.

The rearrangement links TRBV4-1 to TRBJ1-4; 7 bases align to TRBD1. V lost 0 bases to trimming and J lost 8 bases; unmatched junction nucleotides: 6. This CDR3 is 15 amino acids long. Looked up from germline, CDR1 is MGHRA and CDR2 is YSYEKL. CDR3 in DNA: TGCGCCAGCAGCCAAGATCGGACAGGCTTAGAAAAACTGTTTTTT. The encoded protein is CASSQDRTGLEKLFF.